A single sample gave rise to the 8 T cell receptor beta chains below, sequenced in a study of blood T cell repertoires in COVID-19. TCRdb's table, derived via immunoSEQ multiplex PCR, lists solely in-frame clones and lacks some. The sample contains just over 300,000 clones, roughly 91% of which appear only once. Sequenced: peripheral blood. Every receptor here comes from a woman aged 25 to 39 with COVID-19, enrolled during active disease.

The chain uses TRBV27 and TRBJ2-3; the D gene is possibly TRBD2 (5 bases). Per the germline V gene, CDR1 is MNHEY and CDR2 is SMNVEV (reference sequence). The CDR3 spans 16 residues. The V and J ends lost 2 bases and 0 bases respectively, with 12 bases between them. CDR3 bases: TGTGCCAGCAGTTTAAGCGGAAGCTTTAGCACAGATACGCAGTATTTT. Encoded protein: CASSLSGSFSTDTQYF.

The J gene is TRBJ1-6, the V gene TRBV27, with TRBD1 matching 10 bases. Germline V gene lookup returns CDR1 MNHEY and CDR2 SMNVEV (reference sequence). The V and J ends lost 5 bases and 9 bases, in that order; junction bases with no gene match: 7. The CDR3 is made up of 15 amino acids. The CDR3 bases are TGTGCCAGCAGTCCCATGGGGACAGGGGTTTCACCCCTCCACTTT. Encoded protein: CASSPMGTGVSPLHF.

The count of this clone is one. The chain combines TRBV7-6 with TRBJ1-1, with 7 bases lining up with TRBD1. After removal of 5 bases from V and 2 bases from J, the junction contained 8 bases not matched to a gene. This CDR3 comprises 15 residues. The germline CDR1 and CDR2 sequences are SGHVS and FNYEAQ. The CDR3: CASSARTGVNTEAFF. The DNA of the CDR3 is TGTGCCAGCAGCGCCCGGACAGGAGTAAACACTGAAGCTTTCTTT.

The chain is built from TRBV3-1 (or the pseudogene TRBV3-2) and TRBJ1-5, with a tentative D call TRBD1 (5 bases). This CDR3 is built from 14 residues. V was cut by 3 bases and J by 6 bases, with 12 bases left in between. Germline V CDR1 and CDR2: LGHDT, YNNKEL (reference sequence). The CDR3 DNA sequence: TGTGCCAGCAGCCACAAGGGGTTTGGTCAGCCCCAGCATTTT. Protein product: CASSHKGFGQPQHF.

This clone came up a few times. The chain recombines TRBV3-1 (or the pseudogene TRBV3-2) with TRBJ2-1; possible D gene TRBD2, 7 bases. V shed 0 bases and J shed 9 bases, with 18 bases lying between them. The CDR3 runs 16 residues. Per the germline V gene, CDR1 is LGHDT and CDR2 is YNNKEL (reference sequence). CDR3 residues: CASSQDAGARDGEQFF. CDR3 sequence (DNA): TGTGCCAGCAGCCAAGATGCGGGGGCCAGAGACGGTGAGCAGTTCTTC.

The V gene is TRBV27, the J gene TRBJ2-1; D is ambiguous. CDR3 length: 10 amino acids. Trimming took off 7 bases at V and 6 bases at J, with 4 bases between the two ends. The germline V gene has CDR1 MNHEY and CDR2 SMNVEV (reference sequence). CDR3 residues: CASTSNEQFF. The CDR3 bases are TGTGCCAGCACCTCCAATGAGCAGTTCTTC.

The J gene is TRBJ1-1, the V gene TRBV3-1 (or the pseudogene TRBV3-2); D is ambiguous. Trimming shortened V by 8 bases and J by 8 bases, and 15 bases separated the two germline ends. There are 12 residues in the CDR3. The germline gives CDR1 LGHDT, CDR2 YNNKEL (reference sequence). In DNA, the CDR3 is TGTGCCAGCCGGTCGAGGGAAGGGGAAGCTTTCTTT. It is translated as CASRSREGEAFF.

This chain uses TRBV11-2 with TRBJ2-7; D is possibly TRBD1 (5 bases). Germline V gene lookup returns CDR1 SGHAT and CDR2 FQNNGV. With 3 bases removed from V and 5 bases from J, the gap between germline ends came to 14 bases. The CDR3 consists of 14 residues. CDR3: CASSFAGILDEQYF. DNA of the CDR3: TGTGCCAGCAGCTTTGCAGGGATCCTCGACGAGCAGTACTTC. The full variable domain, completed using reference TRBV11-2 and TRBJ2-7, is EAGVAQSPRYKIIEKRQSVAFWCNPISGHATLYWYQQILGQGPKLLIQFQNNGVVDDSQLPKDRFSAERLKGVDSTLKIQPAKLEDSAVYLCASSFAGILDEQYFGPGTRLTVT.